This T cell receptor beta chain was captured in a study of CD8+CD57+ T cells in acquired aplastic anemia. Study context: Healthy donors had, on average, around 11 million reads for their CD4+ cells.

Study-wide results and limits: Researchers report that some 31 CD8+ CDR3 sequences appeared in both patients and controls.

Details on this clonotype: Its antigen is unknown.

Genomic DNA templated the TCR beta VDJ and CDR3 profiling. From the reads, TCRdb called clonotypes with MiXCR, one entry per CDR3 protein. This repertoire shows 35,000 to 45,000 distinct CDR3 sequences, around 63% found once; its top ten account for 23%. V lost 0 bases to trimming and J lost 3 bases, with 2 bases between them. Germline V gives CDR1 SGHTA, CDR2 FQGNSA. The CDR3 loop spans 12 amino acids. The chain uses TRBV7-2 and TRBJ1-2; D not resolved. The sample taken for sequencing was sorted CD4+, CD8+, or CD8+CD57+ T cells (not recorded which) from PBMCs. The sequence was obtained from a human donor in good health, serving as a control. The CDR3 DNA is TGTGCCAGCAGCTTAGCGCACTATGGCTACACCTTC. Its translation is CASSLAHYGYTF.